Below are 17 T cell receptor beta chains sequenced from a single sample in a study of OX40 agonist ivuxolimab in advanced cancers. The library was prepared using the immunoSEQ multiplex PCR assay. What TCRdb holds here is the immuneACCESS table cut down to in-frame rearrangements. Part of the clones is not present; checked against another copy, under half of the missing clones reflect an unresolved V gene, and the others are unexplained. This sample comprises some 86,000 clones, 75% to 95% of them detected only once. The ten largest clones take up more than 5.5% of the sample. The source material was CD4+ or CD8+ T cells sorted from blood, sampled in a trial of the OX40 agonist ivuxolimab. Receptors originate from an adult with an advanced solid tumor such as melanoma, head and neck, liver or kidney cancer.

The chain has TRBV11-1 and TRBJ2-7; 8 bases line up with TRBD2. The CDR3 contains 16 residues. J was trimmed by 3 bases and V by 3 bases; bases with no gene match: 10. CDR1 and CDR2 (germline): SGHAT, FQDESV (reference sequence). Here the CDR3 DNA reads TGTGCCAGCAGCTTCTTGGGCGGTAGCGGGGTCTACGAGCAGTACTTC. Translating it yields CASSFLGGSGVYEQYF.

This sequence joins TRBV29-1 and TRBJ2-7, with a tentative D call TRBD1 (5 bases). Trimming cost V 6 bases and J 3 bases, with 15 bases left between them. The germline gives CDR1 SQVTM, CDR2 ANQGSEA. The CDR3 runs 13 residues. CDR3 in DNA: TGCAGCGTGGTCGACAGCCGGTACTACGAGCAGTACTTC. It codes for CSVVDSRYYEQYF.

CDR3 sequence: CAWSIGQGATKNIQYF. The CDR3 DNA reads TGTGCCTGGAGTATCGGACAGGGGGCAACCAAAAACATTCAGTACTTC. The V call is TRBV30, the J call TRBJ2-4, with 11 positions matching TRBD1. J was trimmed by 2 bases and V by 2 bases; bases with no gene match: 5. This CDR3 contains 16 residues. The V gene's germline CDR1 is GTSNPN and CDR2 SVGIG (reference sequence).

The rearrangement uses TRBV19 and TRBJ2-7; D unresolved. This CDR3 is built from 17 residues. Germline-derived CDR1 and CDR2 are LNHDA and SQIVND (reference sequence). V was pared by 5 bases and J by 2 bases, with 22 bases between. For the CDR3, the DNA is TGTGCCAGTAGTCAACCCTCCCGACTGGCGGAGACCTACGAGCAGTACTTC. This gives the protein CASSQPSRLAETYEQYF.

A note on this clone: The junction does not match germline at one end; this may be a read error. DNA for the CDR3: TGTGCTAGCAGCTTAATGGGGGGGCAGGAGACCCAGTACTTC. Translating it yields CASSLMGGQETQYF. The V and J genes are TRBV7-7 and TRBJ2-5, with D tentatively TRBD2 (7 bases). This CDR3 comprises 14 residues. Germline CDR1 reads SSHAT; CDR2 reads FNYEAQ (reference sequence).

V gene TRBV19 combines with J gene TRBJ2-7; no definite D call. Trimming stripped 2 bases from V and 0 bases from J, with 11 bases between. Germline assignment: CDR1 LNHDA and CDR2 SQIVND (reference sequence). The CDR3 extends over 15 amino acids. The CDR3 sequence is CASSIYPDSSYEQYF. DNA for the CDR3: TGTGCCAGTAGTATATATCCGGATAGCTCCTACGAGCAGTACTTC. The complete variable domain, with remaining parts taken from reference TRBV19 and TRBJ2-7, reads DGGITQSPKYLFRKEGQNVTLSCEQNLNHDAMYWYRQDPGQGLRLIYYSQIVNDFQKGDIAEGYSVSREKKESFPLTVTSAQKNPTAFYLCASSIYPDSSYEQYFGPGTRLTVT.

V gene TRBV5-1 combines with J gene TRBJ2-5; 11 bases fit TRBD1. This CDR3 is 15 amino acids long. V gave up 4 bases and J gave up 4 bases; unmatched junction bases: 6. Germline V lookup: CDR1 SGHRS, CDR2 YFSETQ. CDR3 region: CASSRGQGAGETQYF. DNA of the CDR3: TGCGCCAGCAGCCGAGGACAGGGGGCAGGAGAGACCCAGTACTTC.

The CDR3 DNA reads as TGTGCCAGCAGCTGGAACCCGGGACTAGCGGGAGGAAGTACCGGGGAGCTGTTTTTT. Protein product: CASSWNPGLAGGSTGELFF. The chain uses TRBV13 and TRBJ2-2; 15 bases fit TRBD2. This CDR3 region has 19 residues. Germline CDR1 PRHDT, CDR2 FYEKMQ (reference sequence). The V and J ends lost 4 bases and 5 bases, in that order; junction bases with no gene match: 11.

The chain links TRBV5-1 to TRBJ2-3, with D possibly being TRBD2 (6 bases). From germline, CDR1 is SGHRS and CDR2 YFSETQ. V lost 4 bases and J 4 bases, leaving 10 bases between the germline ends. CDR3 length: 13 amino acids. The CDR3 DNA follows: TGCGCCAGCAGCCCTTGGGGGGCAGATACGCAGTATTTT. This encodes CASSPWGADTQYF.

CDR3 region: CSAEEHGEQFF. CDR3 DNA sequence: TGCAGCGCTGAGGAACACGGGGAGCAGTTCTTC. The rearrangement joins TRBV29-1 to TRBJ2-1, with D hard to call. V gave up 7 bases and J gave up 10 bases, with 14 bases separating them. Per the germline V gene, CDR1 is SQVTM and CDR2 is ANQGSEA. The CDR3 loop spans 11 amino acids.

The chain uses TRBV5-4 and TRBJ2-1, with D possibly TRBD1 on 7 matching bases. Trimming pared 0 bases from V and 4 bases from J, leaving 11 bases between. CDR1 SGHNT and CDR2 YYREEE come from the germline V gene (reference sequence). The CDR3 is made up of 15 amino acids. The CDR3 here is CASSLAAGQYNEQFF. CDR3 DNA sequence: TGTGCCAGCAGCTTGGCGGCGGGACAGTACAATGAGCAGTTCTTC.

The rearrangement uses TRBV5-1 and TRBJ2-3, with D hard to call. Between the trimmed V and J ends, which lost 0 bases and 2 bases, there was a span of 7 bases. The CDR3 totals 14 residues. Germline CDR1 SGHRS, CDR2 YFSETQ. CDR3 coding DNA: TGCGCCAGCAGCTTGGCGCTAGACACAGATACGCAGTATTTT. It encodes CASSLALDTDTQYF.

The chain recombines TRBV19 with TRBJ2-1; either TRBD1 or TRBD2 may supply D (5 bases each). The CDR3 has 14 amino acids. Looked up from germline, CDR1 is LNHDA and CDR2 is SQIVND (reference sequence). V lost 6 bases, J lost 16 bases, and 25 bases lay in between. As DNA, the CDR3 is TGTGCCAGTAGGACCGAGAGGCCGGGGCGAGAAATCTTCTTC. The encoded protein is CASRTERPGREIFF.

The J gene is TRBJ1-4, the V gene TRBV11-2; 11 bases fit TRBD1. The CDR3 spans 15 residues. The germline V gene encodes CDR1 SGHAT and CDR2 FQNNGV. The V segment lost 3 bases and the J segment 6 bases; nucleotides outside the gene matches: 3. The CDR3 DNA reads TGTGCCAGCAGCTTGGGGACAGGGGGGTATGAAAAACTGTTTTTT. This translates into CASSLGTGGYEKLFF. Supplemented by reference TRBV11-2 and TRBJ1-4, the full variable domain reads EAGVAQSPRYKIIEKRQSVAFWCNPISGHATLYWYQQILGQGPKLLIQFQNNGVVDDSQLPKDRFSAERLKGVDSTLKIQPAKLEDSAVYLCASSLGTGGYEKLFFGSGTQLSVL.

The chain links TRBV7-6 to TRBJ2-1; TRBD2 aligns across 9 bases. J was trimmed by 6 bases and V by 8 bases; bases with no gene match: 17. Looked up from germline, CDR1 is SGHVS and CDR2 is FNYEAQ. The CDR3 consists of 17 residues. The CDR3 region is CASSWTSANGWGNEQFF. DNA of the CDR3: TGTGCCAGCTCTTGGACTAGCGCGAACGGTTGGGGCAATGAGCAGTTCTTC. Full variable domain (rest looked up from reference TRBV7-6 and TRBJ2-1): GAGVSQSPRYKVTKRGQDVALRCDPISGHVSLYWYRQALGQGPEFLTYFNYEAQQDKSGLPNDRFSAERPEGSISTLTIQRTEQRDSAMYRCASSWTSANGWGNEQFFGPGTRLTVL.

The chain has TRBV6-6 and TRBJ2-7; D gene unclear. The V and J ends lost 2 bases and 2 bases respectively, with 7 bases between them. Germline V CDR1 and CDR2: MNHNY, SVGAGI (reference sequence). The CDR3 is 13 residues long. In nucleotides, the CDR3 is TGTGCCAGCAGTTACGTCGGAACCTACGAGCAGTACTTC. This gives the protein CASSYVGTYEQYF.

The gene calls are TRBV6-1 and TRBJ2-1; D gene uncertain. The V end was cut by 4 bases, the J end by 5 bases, with 6 bases between. Germline V CDR1 and CDR2: MNHNS, SASEGT. This CDR3 is built from 12 residues. The CDR3 region is CASSGQNNEQFF. The CDR3 DNA sequence: TGTGCCAGCAGTGGTCAGAACAATGAGCAGTTCTTC.